The present T cell receptor beta chain was sequenced within a study of blood T cells in healthy people across ages. The second PCR ran roughly 7 to 11 cycles with a sample-barcoded 5' primer and J-beta primers. No fewer than 3 million CDR3-containing paired-end reads came from each sample. TCRdb itself ran the 5' RACE reads through MiXCR, one entry per CDR3 protein. The repertoire holds around 620,000 distinct CDR3 sequences, with 25% to 30% as singletons. General observations from the study: Older age went with lower TCR beta diversity per million T cells, in a roughly linear way. More naive CD4+ cells and higher diversity marked long-lived donors relative to aged donors.

Germline loops: CDR1 SGHTA, CDR2 FQGNSA. The CDR3 is made up of 15 amino acids. V dropped 6 bases and J dropped 0; count of bases not matched to a gene: 6. To note about this clonotype: The antigen is undetermined.

Material: blood. This chain uses TRBV7-2 with TRBJ2-3, with 7 positions matching TRBD2. The receptor comes from a woman in her 70s in good health. In DNA, the CDR3 is TGTGCCAGCAGGCCGGGGGGACTTAGCACAGATACGCAGTATTTT. Residues: CASRPGGLSTDTQYF.